This TCR beta chain was sequenced in a study of tumor-infiltrating lymphocytes in primary liver carcinoma. Across the whole study: Each participant had primary liver carcinoma, and surgical resection was the treatment.

Germline DNA was extracted too, while blood RNA derived from unsorted whole blood. This CDR3 has 16 residues. CDR1 is KGHSH, CDR2 LQKENI, per germline. Trimming stripped 2 bases from V and 0 bases from J, with 10 bases between. Using a constant-region primer together with ProtoScript II reverse transcriptase, TCR beta cDNA was made from around 0.55 ug of total RNA. Slightly modified ARM-PCR with three nested multiplex PCR rounds yielded TCR beta libraries. The study ran its first two PCR rounds for nine to eleven cycles each, using TRBV1-TRBV30 forward primers and a C-beta reverse primer. TCRdb called the multiplex PCR reads again in MiXCR, with one record for every CDR3 protein. This table holds about 310,000 distinct CDR3 sequences, 58% found once.

The receptor was derived from a woman in her twenties or thirties with primary liver carcinoma and hepatitis B virus infection. This rearrangement joins TRBV18 to TRBJ2-2; no firm D call. The sample was peripheral blood. The chain's CDR3 is CASSPWQSTNTGELFF. The CDR3 nucleotides read TGTGCCAGCTCACCATGGCAATCCACGAACACCGGGGAGCTGTTTTTT.